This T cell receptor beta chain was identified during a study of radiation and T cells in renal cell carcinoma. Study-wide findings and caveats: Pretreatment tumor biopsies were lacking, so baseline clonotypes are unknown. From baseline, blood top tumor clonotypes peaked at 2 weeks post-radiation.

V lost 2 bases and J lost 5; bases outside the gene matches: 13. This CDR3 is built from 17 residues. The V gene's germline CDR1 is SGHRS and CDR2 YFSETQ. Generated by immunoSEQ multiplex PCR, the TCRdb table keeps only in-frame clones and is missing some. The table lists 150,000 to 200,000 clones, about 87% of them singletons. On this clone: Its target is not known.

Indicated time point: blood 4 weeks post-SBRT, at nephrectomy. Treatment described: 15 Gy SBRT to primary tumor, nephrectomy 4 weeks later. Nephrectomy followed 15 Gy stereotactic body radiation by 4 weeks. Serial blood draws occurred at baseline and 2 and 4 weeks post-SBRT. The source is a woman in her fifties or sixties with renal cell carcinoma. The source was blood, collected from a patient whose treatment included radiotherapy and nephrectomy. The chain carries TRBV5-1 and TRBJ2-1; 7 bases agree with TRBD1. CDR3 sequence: CASSFSTGFLLNNEQFF. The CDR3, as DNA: TGCGCCAGCAGCTTCTCGACAGGGTTCCTACTAAACAATGAGCAGTTCTTC.